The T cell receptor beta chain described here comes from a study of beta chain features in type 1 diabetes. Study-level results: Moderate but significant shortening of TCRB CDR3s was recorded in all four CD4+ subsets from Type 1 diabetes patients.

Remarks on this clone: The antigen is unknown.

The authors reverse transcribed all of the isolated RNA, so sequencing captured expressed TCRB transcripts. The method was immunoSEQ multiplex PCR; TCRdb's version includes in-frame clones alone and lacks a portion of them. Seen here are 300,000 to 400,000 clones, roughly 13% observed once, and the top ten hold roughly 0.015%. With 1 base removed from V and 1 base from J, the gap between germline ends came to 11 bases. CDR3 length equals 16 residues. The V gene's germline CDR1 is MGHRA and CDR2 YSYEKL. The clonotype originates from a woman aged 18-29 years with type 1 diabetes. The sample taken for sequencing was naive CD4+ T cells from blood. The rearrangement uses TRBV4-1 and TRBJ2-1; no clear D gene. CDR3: CASSQGTSKSYNEQFF. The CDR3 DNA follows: TGCGCCAGCAGCCAAGGAACATCCAAGTCCTACAATGAGCAGTTCTTC.